The entry below gives a single TCR beta chain sequence along with its context. The antigen remains undetermined. The CDR3 length is 12 residues. Germline values: CDR1 MNHEY, CDR2 SVGAGI. V shed 4 bases and J shed 5 bases, with 8 bases lying between them. The sample originates from a study of vaccination and CD4 T cells after COVID-19. Study as a whole: The stimulus for the cells was overlapping spike peptides derived from SARS-CoV-2, HCoV-NL63, HCoV-OC43 and HCoV-229E. Control cultures, each given a CEFX pool, an HIV-1 Nef pool, or no peptide, were included.

The Oncomine TCR Beta short-read assay sequenced DNA from cultured CD4+ T cells. TCRdb recomputed calls from the PCR reads with MiXCR, one row per CDR3 protein. The repertoire consists of 25,000 or so distinct CDR3 sequences, with roughly 65% occurring once and the leading ten covering less than 25%. Sample treatment: approximately nine-day PBMC culture with coronavirus spike peptide pools or control peptides (ViraFEST assay). Study-level findings and limits: Spike mono-reactivity was shown by 304 of 307 vaccine-specific clones in convalescent patients.

The chain uses TRBV6-5 and TRBJ1-2; perhaps TRBD1 as D (6 bases). The receptor was derived from a human donor who received a COVID-19 vaccine. This specimen was CD4+ T cells from blood, cultured in vitro, taken after SARS-CoV-2 vaccination. The CDR3 nucleotides read TGTGCCAGCAGTTTGACAGGTTATGGCTACACCTTC. It encodes CASSLTGYGYTF.